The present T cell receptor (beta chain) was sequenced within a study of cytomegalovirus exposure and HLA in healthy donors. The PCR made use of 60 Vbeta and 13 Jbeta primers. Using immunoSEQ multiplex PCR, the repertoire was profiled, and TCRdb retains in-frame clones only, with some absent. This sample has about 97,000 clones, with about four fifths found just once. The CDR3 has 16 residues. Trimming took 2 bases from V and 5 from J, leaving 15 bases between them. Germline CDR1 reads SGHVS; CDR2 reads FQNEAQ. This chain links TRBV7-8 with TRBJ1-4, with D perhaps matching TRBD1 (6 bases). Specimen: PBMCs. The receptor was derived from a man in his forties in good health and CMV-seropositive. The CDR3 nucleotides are TGTGCCAGCAGCTTATTAGCAGGGGAGTACAATGAAAAACTGTTTTTT. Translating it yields CASSLLAGEYNEKLFF. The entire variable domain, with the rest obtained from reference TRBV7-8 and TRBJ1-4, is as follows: GAGVSQSPRYKVAKRGQDVALRCDPISGHVSLFWYQQALGQGPEFLTYFQNEAQLDKSGLPSDRFFAERPEGSVSTLKIQRTQQEDSAVYLCASSLLAGEYNEKLFFGSGTQLSVL.